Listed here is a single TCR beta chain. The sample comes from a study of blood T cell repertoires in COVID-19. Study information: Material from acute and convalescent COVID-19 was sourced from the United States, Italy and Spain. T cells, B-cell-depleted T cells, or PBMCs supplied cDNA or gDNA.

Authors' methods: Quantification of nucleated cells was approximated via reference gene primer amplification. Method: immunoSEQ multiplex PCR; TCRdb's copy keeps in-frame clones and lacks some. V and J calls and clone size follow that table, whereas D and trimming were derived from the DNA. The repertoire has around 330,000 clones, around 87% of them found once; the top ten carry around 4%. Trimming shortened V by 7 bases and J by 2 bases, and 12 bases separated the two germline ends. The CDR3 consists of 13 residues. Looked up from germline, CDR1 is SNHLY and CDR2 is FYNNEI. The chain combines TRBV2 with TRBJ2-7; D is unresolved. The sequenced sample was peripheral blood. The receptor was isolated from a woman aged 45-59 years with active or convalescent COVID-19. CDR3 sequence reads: CASTARFPYEQYF. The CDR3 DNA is TGTGCCAGCACTGCGAGGTTCCCCTACGAGCAGTACTTC.